The 5 T cell receptor beta chains given below trace back to one sample, sequenced in a study of blood T cell repertoires in COVID-19. This table comes from immunoSEQ multiplex PCR, and its TCRdb copy is limited to in-frame clones, with some not included. There are some 99,000 clones in the sample; 70% to 90% occur only once, and around 4.3% lies in the top ten. The material sequenced was peripheral blood. All receptors come from a human donor with COVID-19, enrolled during active disease. The donor label of this sample is uncertain.

The chain uses TRBV4-1 and TRBJ1-4; 8 nucleotides match TRBD1. This CDR3 region has 16 residues. Germline assignment: CDR1 MGHRA and CDR2 YSYEKL. Trimming at V came to 0 bases and at J to 7 bases, leaving 7 bases not matched to a gene. The CDR3 protein is CASSQETTGGGEKLFF. The CDR3 nucleotides are TGCGCCAGCAGCCAAGAAACAACAGGGGGAGGTGAAAAACTGTTTTTT.

The V and J genes are TRBV12-3 or TRBV12-4 and TRBJ2-7, with D uncertain. The CDR3 spans 10 residues. Trimming stripped 5 bases from V and 3 bases from J, with 2 bases between. The CDR3, as DNA: TGTGCCAGCAGTCTCTACGAGCAGTACTTC. This translates into CASSLYEQYF.

This clone was observed a single time. The V gene is TRBV19, the J gene TRBJ1-1, with unresolved D. V was shortened by 4 bases and J by 7 bases, with 10 bases between the two germline ends. CDR3 size: 12 residues. Germline loops: CDR1 LNHDA, CDR2 SQIVND (reference sequence). CDR3 sequence: CASSKAGVEAFF. CDR3 coding DNA: TGTGCCAGTAGTAAAGCGGGAGTTGAAGCTTTCTTT. Combining the CDR3 with reference TRBV19 and TRBJ1-1 gives the whole variable domain DGGITQSPKYLFRKEGQNVTLSCEQNLNHDAMYWYRQDPGQGLRLIYYSQIVNDFQKGDIAEGYSVSREKKESFPLTVTSAQKNPTAFYLCASSKAGVEAFFGQGTRLTVV.

The CDR3, as DNA: TGTGCCAGCAATGGACAGGCGAGCTCCTATAATTCACCCCTCCACTTT. This encodes CASNGQASSYNSPLHF. The chain couples TRBV25-1 to TRBJ1-6, with 7 positions matching TRBD1. The germline V gene encodes CDR1 MGHDK and CDR2 SYGVNS. With 7 bases clipped from V and 0 bases from J, the junction kept 6 bases outside the gene matches. This CDR3 region has 16 residues.

This chain joins TRBV28 and TRBJ2-7; TRBD1 might be the D (5 bases). Germline values: CDR1 MDHEN, CDR2 SYDVKM. Trimming took off 7 bases at V and 2 bases at J, with 12 bases between the two ends. The CDR3 is 13 residues long. CDR3 sequence reads: CASTTQGPYEQYF. CDR3 bases: TGTGCCAGCACAACTCAGGGTCCCTACGAGCAGTACTTC.